This T cell receptor (beta chain) was sequenced in a study of PD-1 blockade in classical Hodgkin lymphoma. This clone rates as medium-sized (0.01 to 0.1%). Its specificity is unknown. Using immunoSEQ multiplex PCR, the repertoire was profiled, and TCRdb retains in-frame clones only, with some absent. The data contain 10,000 or so clones, approximately 87% of them seen just once; the ten biggest clones take up less than 30%. Time point described: cycle 4 day 1 (C4D1), after about 6 weeks of nivolumab. Every patient had relapsed following autologous stem cell transplantation, and cohorts differed in brentuximab vedotin exposure. Study-wide points: The repertoire differences lack a defined cause, possibly disease activity or prior therapy. Reported findings placed baseline TCR diversity lower in newly diagnosed patients (compared with healthy donors).

The CDR3 loop spans 14 amino acids. V gave up 4 bases and J gave up 3 bases, with 11 bases separating them. Germline V gene lookup returns CDR1 MNHEY and CDR2 SMNVEV (reference sequence). Source: peripheral blood mononuclear cells (PBMCs), taken before the fourth cycle of nivolumab. This TCR was sampled from a human donor with classical Hodgkin lymphoma. This chain links TRBV27 with TRBJ2-3; TRBD2 might be the D (5 bases). The CDR3 DNA reads TGTGCCAGCAGTTCCCGGCCGGGGACAGATACGCAGTATTTT. Amino acid sequence: CASSSRPGTDTQYF.